This T cell receptor beta chain was retrieved from a study of T cells in localized non-small cell lung cancer. The study's findings and limits: Heterogeneity stays possible, as sequencing covered only one tumor region. Uninvolved nearby lung showed the greatest T cell clonality, exceeding that found in tumor.

The CDR3 has 15 residues. V lost 5 bases to trimming and J lost 4 bases; unmatched junction nucleotides: 8. CDR1 and CDR2 from the germline V gene are SNHLY and FYNNEI. Repertoires were generated with immunoSEQ multiplex PCR, while TCRdb's copy carries only in-frame clones and drops some. The sample holds roughly 36,000 clones, about 91% seen once. A word on this clone: Antigen unknown.

The specimen was PBMCs, collected before any cancer treatment. The sequence came from a man aged 40 to 75 with stage II lung adenocarcinoma. The J gene is TRBJ2-7, the V gene TRBV2; 10 bases fit TRBD2. CDR3 loop: CASSPSSGRTYEQYF. Written as DNA, the CDR3 is TGTGCCAGCAGTCCTTCTAGCGGGAGAACGTACGAGCAGTACTTC.